The rows below give T cell receptor beta chains drawn from one sample of a study of T cell repertoires in cytomegalovirus infection. Antigens of these TCRs are unknown. TCRdb itself ran the reads through MiXCR, one entry per CDR3 protein. The repertoire includes some 130,000 distinct CDR3 sequences, 20% to 30% of them detected once, and 30% to 35% sits in the top ten. The sequencing sample was made of PBMCs, sequenced either directly or after in vitro stimulation (not recorded which). These receptors all stem from a human donor in good health (CMV status not recorded). Some clones in this sample may be carry-over from other donors' samples. CDR3s include the opening cysteine and the closing phenylalanine or tryptophan. Not all rows give a size; the values are once, few, many and, for expanded clones, a class.

v_call	clone_size	cdr3_aa
TRBV29-1	-	CSVEGWLAGTSYNEQFF
TRBV20-1	-	CSVVAGLQETQYF
TRBV6-6	-	CASSPWKGGTSNQPQHF
TRBV6-2/TRBV6-3	few	CASSQTGARFF
TRBV19	-	CASSIVAGVNTGELFF
TRBV19	many	CASSTGTSGTADTQYF
TRBV6-2/TRBV6-3	-	CASSYRQTGHHNQPQHF
TRBV5-4	few	CASSFRLAGRTDTQYF
TRBV6-6	few	CASSRGTGAGHLSFSGNTIYF
TRBV7-6	many	CASSSTLLAASTDTQYF
TRBV28	-	CASSTGLDNQPQHF
TRBV7-2	many	CASSGRGGGVTGELFF
TRBV7-3	-	CASSLGEGGTEAFF
TRBV12-3/TRBV12-4	-	CASSFRQGQEQPQHF
TRBV7-2	medium-sized	CASTKPSGTNEQFF
TRBV7-2	-	CASSSRTGGPDTQYF
TRBV7-9	-	CASSSDRQQETQYF
TRBV27	-	CASSLRAGREQYF
TRBV7-9	few	CASSLIRGSFLNTEAFF
TRBV7-2	-	CASSISGTRPVEQYF
TRBV5-8	-	CASSLGQLSLEPQHF
TRBV27	-	CASSFLLAGAGTDTQYF
TRBV7-8	few	CASSLVSPASGRTDTQYF
TRBV7-2	many	CASSLYTQPYNEQFF
TRBV4-2	-	CASSRSPGQGRETQYF
TRBV7-2	-	CASSRTGAYNEQFF
TRBV20-1	-	CSARGAGKLNSPLHF
TRBV6-5	once	CASSYAGLGAFF
TRBV28	many	CASSLGTDNSPLHF
TRBV27	few	CASSSLAPGGGSQETQYF
TRBV9	-	CASSVEVSSTSTDTQYF
TRBV7-8	many	CASSLELAGRPDSYNEQFF
TRBV7-2	-	CASSLNGIGGYSYNEQFF
TRBV12-3/TRBV12-4	many	CASSLGRNTGELFF
TRBV19	medium-sized	CASTPTGDKAFF
TRBV7-2	many	CASSLVLAGNEQYF
TRBV7-2	many	CASSPGTSTDTQYF
TRBV24-1	many	CATSDSSGTGITEAFF
TRBV7-9	many	CASSPTSGASYEQYF
TRBV6-8	few	CASSWDRDRVRAEAFF
TRBV5-5	few	CASSSHPGGYRNTEAFF
TRBV6-2/TRBV6-3	-	CASSYSHYPNEQYF
TRBV11-2	-	CASSLGALMNTEAFF
TRBV6-2/TRBV6-3	-	CAGSLRGLAGANTGELFF
TRBV6-1	few	CASTGTTPSYEQYF
TRBV6-1	-	CASLPLGGQVGGTEAFF
TRBV18	-	CASSISGLANTGELFF
TRBV7-2	many	CASSPDSPLNNSPLHF
TRBV10-3	few	CAISESNGLYGYTF
TRBV5-4	-	CASSPLTGGYTF
TRBV5-6	-	CASSFGTVLVKNIQYF
TRBV27	few	CASCTWDRGNTEAFF
TRBV4-1	-	CASSHDTGRTGELFF
TRBV24-1	-	CATSSGVTDTQYF
TRBV27	-	CASNLRGRNTEAFF